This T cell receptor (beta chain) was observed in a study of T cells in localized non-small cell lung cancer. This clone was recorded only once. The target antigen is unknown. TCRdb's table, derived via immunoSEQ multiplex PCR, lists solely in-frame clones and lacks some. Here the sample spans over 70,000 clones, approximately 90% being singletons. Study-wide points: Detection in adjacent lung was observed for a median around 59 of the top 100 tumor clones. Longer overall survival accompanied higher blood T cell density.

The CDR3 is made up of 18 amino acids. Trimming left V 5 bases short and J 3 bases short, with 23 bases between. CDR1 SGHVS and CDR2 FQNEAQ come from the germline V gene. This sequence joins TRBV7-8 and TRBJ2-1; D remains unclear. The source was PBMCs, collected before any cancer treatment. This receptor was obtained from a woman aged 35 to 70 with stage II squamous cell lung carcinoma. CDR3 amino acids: CASSAPEVAVYSYNEQFF. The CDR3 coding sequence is TGTGCCAGCAGCGCACCCGAGGTGGCGGTCTACAGCTACAATGAGCAGTTCTTC.